This section outlines one T cell receptor beta chain sequence together with its context. The length of the CDR3 is 15 residues. The V gene's germline CDR1 is SGHRS and CDR2 YFSETQ. V lost 4 bases and J lost 5; bases outside the gene matches: 11. Per the study methods: How many nucleated cells were present was estimated from reference gene primer amplification. TCRdb keeps only in-frame clones here, not all; method: immunoSEQ multiplex PCR. V and J calls plus clone size are reproduced from that table; the DNA served to infer D and trimming. The data show 70,000 to 95,000 clones, 85% to 95% seen once. The sample belongs to a study of blood T cell repertoires in COVID-19. Study summary: COVID-19 samples from acute and convalescent phases originated in the United States, Italy and Spain. The cDNA or gDNA used as material had been derived from T cells, B-cell-depleted T cells, or PBMCs.

This TCR derives from a woman aged 55-70 years with active COVID-19. This chain uses TRBV5-1 with TRBJ2-7; 8 nucleotides agree with TRBD1. Sequencing was done on a sample of peripheral blood. The CDR3 protein is CASSPTGAGGNEQYF. The DNA of the CDR3 is TGCGCCAGCAGCCCGACAGGGGCGGGTGGAAACGAGCAGTACTTC.